Listed below are T cell receptor beta chains from one sample, sequenced in a study of PD-L1 blockade in urothelial cancer. Repertoires were generated with immunoSEQ multiplex PCR, while TCRdb's copy carries only in-frame clones and drops some. The sample lists around 100,000 clones, 91% occurring once. Specimen: PBMCs, collected around atezolizumab (anti-PD-L1) treatment. The receptors shown here come from a man aged 55 to 69 with urothelial cancer. Each CDR3 is given with its conserved first and last residue. The D gene is left open where the match is weak. The size of a clone is reported for some rows only, either as once, few or many, or as a class for expanded clones.

cdr3_length	clone_size	v_call	j_call	d_call	cdr3_nt	cdr3_aa
14	.	TRBV10-1	TRBJ2-7	TRBD2	TGCGCCAGCAGTGGGACTAGCGGGATCTACGAGCAGTACTTC	CASSGTSGIYEQYF
16	.	TRBV10-3	TRBJ2-2	.	TGTGCCATCAGACCTAGGGGGGGAAGGAGCACCGGGGAGCTGTTTTTT	CAIRPRGGRSTGELFF
16	.	TRBV5-1	TRBJ2-2	TRBD2	TGCGCCAGCAGCTTCCTAGCGGGAGGGGATACCGGGGAGCTGTTTTTT	CASSFLAGGDTGELFF
15	.	TRBV6-1	TRBJ2-5	TRBD2	TGTGCGGCAGGACGGGCTAGCGGGACCCAGGAGACCCAGTACTTC	CAAGRASGTQETQYF
15	.	TRBV7-2	TRBJ2-7	.	TGTGCCAGCAGCCCTGGGGCGACAGAGACCTACGAGCAGTACTTC	CASSPGATETYEQYF
11	once	TRBV20-1	TRBJ2-1	.	TGCAGTGCAATACAGGCAAATGAGCAGTTCTTC	CSAIQANEQFF
15	.	TRBV7-9	TRBJ1-2	.	TGTGCCAGCAGCTTAGGGCACGGGGATAACTATGGCTACACCTTC	CASSLGHGDNYGYTF
13	.	TRBV9	TRBJ2-3	.	TGTGCCAGCAGCGTAGGACTCACAGATACGCAGTATTTT	CASSVGLTDTQYF
18	.	TRBV7-2	TRBJ1-3	.	TGTGCCAGCAGCTTAAAGCATCCCGGGGGGAGTGGTGGAAACACCATATATTTT	CASSLKHPGGSGGNTIYF
15	few	TRBV7-8	TRBJ2-1	TRBD1	TGTGCCAGCAGCTCAGACAGGGGTGGACGGAATGAGCAGTTCTTC	CASSSDRGGRNEQFF
14	.	TRBV5-4	TRBJ1-4	TRBD1	TGTGCCAGCAGCCCCGGGACAGGGTTGGAAAAACTGTTTTTT	CASSPGTGLEKLFF
14	.	TRBV28	TRBJ2-6	.	TGTGCCAGCAGTTTGTCGGCTGGGGCCAACGTCCTGACTTTC	CASSLSAGANVLTF
14	.	TRBV6-5	TRBJ2-2	TRBD1	TGTGCCAGCAGTGTTAGGGGGCGAGGCGGGGAGCTGTTTTTT	CASSVRGRGGELFF
15	.	TRBV5-5	TRBJ2-7	.	TGTGCCAGCACCTACCTGGGGGGGGCGTCCTACGAGCAGTACTTC	CASTYLGGASYEQYF
14	.	TRBV6-1	TRBJ2-3	TRBD2	TGTGCCAGCAGAGAAGCGGGGGCCCAAGATACGCAGTATTTT	CASREAGAQDTQYF
15	.	TRBV18	TRBJ1-6	.	TGTGCCAGCTCAGATCAGGGCGGAGACGATTCACCCCTCCACTTT	CASSDQGGDDSPLHF
18	.	TRBV28	TRBJ2-7	TRBD2	TGTGCCAGCAGTTTAAGGAGGGATAGCGGGAGTCCTTCCTACGAGCAGTACTTC	CASSLRRDSGSPSYEQYF
13	few	TRBV7-9	TRBJ1-4	.	TGTGCCAGCGGGACTACAACTAATGAAAAACTGTTTTTT	CASGTTTNEKLFF
14	.	TRBV18	TRBJ2-3	.	TGTGCCAGCTCCCAGGGTACCGGAATAGATACGCAGTATTTT	CASSQGTGIDTQYF
15	once	TRBV5-1	TRBJ2-3	TRBD1	TGCGCCAGCAGCCCCTCGACAGGGGGCGAAGATACGCAGTATTTT	CASSPSTGGEDTQYF
15	.	TRBV5-1	TRBJ2-5	.	TGCGCCAGCAGCTTGAACAGGGCCCTACAAGAGACCCAGTACTTC	CASSLNRALQETQYF
14	.	TRBV5-1	TRBJ1-1	TRBD1	TGCGCCAGCACCCTTGAGGGGGCGTACACTGAAGCTTTCTTT	CASTLEGAYTEAFF
15	.	TRBV4-1	TRBJ2-5	TRBD2	TGCGCCAGCAGCCATGCCGGGACTACTAAAGAGACCCAGTACTTC	CASSHAGTTKETQYF
14	.	TRBV2	TRBJ1-2	TRBD1	TGTGCCAGCAGATTTCTTACAGGGGGGTATGGCTACACCTTC	CASRFLTGGYGYTF
16	.	TRBV19	TRBJ2-2	.	TGTGCCACCTCTGACTACGGGAGATCGAACACCGGGGAGCTGTTTTTT	CATSDYGRSNTGELFF
11	.	TRBV6-5	TRBJ1-2	.	TGTGCCAGCAGGAATGCGGGAGGCTACACCTTC	CASRNAGGYTF
14	.	TRBV5-1	TRBJ2-1	TRBD1	TGCGCCAGCAGCCCGGGACAGGGGGATAATGAGCAGTTCTTC	CASSPGQGDNEQFF
16	.	TRBV5-4	TRBJ2-5	TRBD2	TGTGCCAGCAGCTTCACTAGCGGGGGGTCCCAAGAGACCCAGTACTTC	CASSFTSGGSQETQYF
15	.	TRBV30	TRBJ1-5	.	TGTGCCTGGAGCTCGCCTGGGCAGAAGTATACGCCCCAGCATTTT	CAWSSPGQKYTPQHF
15	.	TRBV10-3	TRBJ2-1	TRBD2	TGTGCCATCAGCTCTGGCGGGGGGAACTACAATGAGCAGTTCTTC	CAISSGGGNYNEQFF
15	.	TRBV27	TRBJ2-1	.	TGTGCCAGCAGTCCCGCTGGACACAGAAACAATGAGCAGTTCTTC	CASSPAGHRNNEQFF
15	.	TRBV18	TRBJ2-1	TRBD1	TGTGCCAGCTCACCGCCGGGACAGGGGGACAATGAGCAGTTCTTC	CASSPPGQGDNEQFF
17	.	TRBV21-1	TRBJ2-2	.	.	CASSKAFASGNTGELFF
15	.	TRBV5-6	TRBJ1-4	.	TGTGCCAGCAGCTTTTTTGGGGCTGGCGGTGAAAAACTGTTTTTT	CASSFFGAGGEKLFF
13	few	TRBV30	TRBJ2-3	.	TGTGCCTGGAATCGGGGGAGCACAGATACGCAGTATTTT	CAWNRGSTDTQYF
13	.	TRBV2	TRBJ2-3	TRBD2	TGTGCCAGCCAGGGACTAGCTTCTGATACGCAGTATTTT	CASQGLASDTQYF
15	.	TRBV6-4	TRBJ2-3	TRBD2	TGTGCCAGCAGTGACGAAGCGGGGGGGCTCGATACGCAGTATTTT	CASSDEAGGLDTQYF
15	once	TRBV18	TRBJ2-7	TRBD1	TGTGCCAGCTCACCAGATGACAGGGTTGTGTACGAGCAGTACTTC	CASSPDDRVVYEQYF
13	.	TRBV23-1	TRBJ1-2	TRBD1	TGCGCCAGCGGACCGGGGACAGTCTATGGCTACACCTTC	CASGPGTVYGYTF
16	few	TRBV15	TRBJ1-1	TRBD1	TGTGCCACCAGCAGACCTGGACAGGAAAGGGCCAAGGGAGCTTTCTTT	CATSRPGQERAKGAFF
13	.	TRBV6-6	TRBJ1-4	TRBD1	TGTGCCAGCGGGGGACAGGGGAGTGAAAAACTGTTTTTT	CASGGQGSEKLFF
16	.	TRBV7-9	TRBJ1-3	.	TGTGCCAGCAGCTACGGACAGATGGACTCTGGAAACACCATATATTTT	CASSYGQMDSGNTIYF
15	.	TRBV9	TRBJ2-7	TRBD2	TGTGCCAGCAGCGCCTATGGTAGCGGGGGCTACGAGCAGTACTTC	CASSAYGSGGYEQYF
14	.	TRBV30	TRBJ1-2	TRBD1	TGTGCCTGGAGTTCGGGACAGGGGGACTATGGCTACACCTTC	CAWSSGQGDYGYTF